The following is a T cell receptor (beta chain) sequence with its context. Per germline, CDR1 MNHEY and CDR2 SVGAGI. CDR3 size: 16 residues. The V and J ends lost 3 bases and 0 bases, in that order; junction bases with no gene match: 5. The entry originates in a study of blood T cell repertoires in COVID-19. The overall study: Specimens from acute and convalescent COVID-19 originated in the United States, Italy and Spain.

Only in-frame clones appear in the TCRdb table, and some are missing; sequencing was by immunoSEQ multiplex PCR. Of some 120,000 clones listed, around 83% are singletons. The sequenced material came from peripheral blood. This chain uses TRBV6-5 with TRBJ1-1; 9 bases match TRBD1. This receptor was identified in a woman aged 50 to 60 with acute or convalescent COVID-19. This chain's CDR3 is CASSYTGTGLNTEAFF. The CDR3 DNA is TGTGCCAGCAGTTATACCGGGACAGGGTTGAACACTGAAGCTTTCTTT.